The present TCR beta chain was sequenced within a study of T cells after yellow fever vaccination (dated by TCRdb to about 2019). Background for the entire study: The SMART-Seq v4 Ultra Low Input RNA kit was used to prepare libraries from fractions with low cell numbers. Bulk TCR alpha and beta repertoires were sequenced longitudinally to track T-cell clones before and after primary and booster YFV17D yellow fever vaccination. Two healthy male donors, one aged 18 to 29 and one aged 30 to 40 years, were included in the cohort. Bulk PBMC replicates and cell subsets were isolated from blood drawn at multiple timepoints before and after both primary and secondary immunization. General findings and caveats noted by the study authors: Compared with the primary T-cell response, the secondary T-cell response was faster but weaker, reaching its peak on day 5 rather than on day 15. Because only two donors were included in the study, the extent to which the findings can be generalized is limited. Most clones expanded after primary vaccination (around 96% of CD4 and roughly 88% of CD8) were re-detected after the booster, suggesting that broad memory maintenance occurred. Computational filtering was needed because FACS-sorted repertoires could contain abundant contaminating clonotypes from the bulk population. A small fraction of clonotypes showed up in both the CD4 and CD8 compartments, probably as a result of convergent recombination.

The meaning of the sample's treatment or condition label: live attenuated yellow fever vaccine strain. PBMCs were isolated from peripheral blood using a standard Ficoll-Paque protocol. Dynabeads CD4 and CD8 positive selection kits were used to isolate the CD4 and CD8 T-cell fractions. TriZol was used to extract RNA from bulk PBMCs, CD4 and CD8 fractions, and dextramer-positive and dextramer-negative fractions. TCR cDNA was synthesized by 5'RACE template switching, through which a universal primer site and unique molecular identifiers were introduced. cDNA synthesis was primed from both the TCR alpha and TCR beta constant segments. Library amplification used two PCR steps, and the second PCR step added sample barcodes and sequencing adapters. Libraries were sequenced on Illumina HiSeq 2500 (2x100 bp) or NovaSeq (2x150 bp). Processing in the source paper ran as follows. MIGEC handled demultiplexing of reads and collapsing into UMI consensus sequences, while MiXCR performed V(D)J alignment. Vaccine-responding clonotypes were identified with edgeR using replicate PBMC samples, with FDR below 0.01 and a log2 fold change above 5 up to day 15 being required. Each bulk clonotype was labeled CD4 or CD8 based on which sequenced repertoire, CD4 or CD8, contained the clonotype at higher abundance. TCRdb applied fastp at Q25 and MiXCR to the public reads, then kept only in-frame beta chains. CDR3 protein duplicates are merged, each entry listing the most common genes and DNA. TCRdb, rather than the study authors, made the V and J calls. In all, the sample holds 200,000 to 300,000 distinct CDR3 sequences, and 10% to 15% of those were seen once. The ten largest clones add up to about 0.51% of the sample.

The germline V gene encodes CDR1 SGHRS and CDR2 YFSETQ. The CDR3 runs 13 residues from the cysteine to the phenylalanine. The kept DNA is CDR3 alone, 39 bases in frame from the first base. This clonotype was detected ten times or more. Its cognate antigen has yet to be identified. The junction departs from germline at one end; a sequencing error may be responsible. The receptor chain draws on TRBV5-1 and TRBJ2-2; TRBD2 is perhaps the D gene, given 5 matching bases. This clonotype originated in a man under 40 who received the YFV17D yellow fever vaccine. The sequenced sample was CD4+ T cells sorted from PBMCs, obtained 45 days after the yellow fever booster vaccination. The nucleotide sequence reads as follows: TGTGCCAGCAGCGGAGGGAACACCGGGGAGCTGTTTTTT. Translation gives CASSGGNTGELFF.